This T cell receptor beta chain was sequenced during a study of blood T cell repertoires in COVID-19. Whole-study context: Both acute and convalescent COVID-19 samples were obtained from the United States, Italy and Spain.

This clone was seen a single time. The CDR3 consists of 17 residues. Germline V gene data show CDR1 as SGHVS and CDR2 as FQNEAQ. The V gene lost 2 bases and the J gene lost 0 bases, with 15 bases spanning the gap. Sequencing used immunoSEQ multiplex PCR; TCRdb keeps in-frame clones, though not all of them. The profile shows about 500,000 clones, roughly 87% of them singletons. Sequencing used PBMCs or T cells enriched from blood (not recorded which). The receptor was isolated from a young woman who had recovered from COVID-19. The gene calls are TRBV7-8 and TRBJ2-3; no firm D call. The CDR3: CASSLFGPGTSTDTQYF. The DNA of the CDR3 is TGTGCCAGCAGCTTATTCGGCCCAGGAACTAGCACAGATACGCAGTATTTT.